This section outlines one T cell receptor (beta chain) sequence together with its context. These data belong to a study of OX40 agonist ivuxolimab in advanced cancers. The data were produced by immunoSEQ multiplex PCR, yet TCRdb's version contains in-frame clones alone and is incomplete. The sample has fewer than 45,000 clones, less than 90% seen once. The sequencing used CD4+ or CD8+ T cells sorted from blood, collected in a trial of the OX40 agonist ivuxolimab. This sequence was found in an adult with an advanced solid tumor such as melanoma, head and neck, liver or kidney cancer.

CDR3 in amino acids: CASSQGFPGKQFF. Written as DNA, the CDR3 is TGTGCCAGCAGCCAAGGCTTCCCCGGGAAGCAGTTCTTC. The chain has TRBV14 and TRBJ2-1; D is perhaps TRBD2 (5 bases). Germline V lookup: CDR1 SGHDN, CDR2 FVKESK. Trimming cost V 1 base and J 11 bases, with 12 bases left between them. The CDR3 sequence is 13 residues long.